Each of the 25 T cell receptor beta chains below was sequenced from the same sample in a study of blood T cell repertoires in COVID-19. Measured with immunoSEQ multiplex PCR; TCRdb has only the in-frame clones, and not every one. The table records nearly 25,000 clones, roughly 87% of them present only once. Sequenced material: peripheral blood. The receptors come from a man aged 70-80 years with acute or convalescent COVID-19.

This rearrangement joins TRBV5-1 to TRBJ2-7; weak D call: TRBD2 (5 bases). CDR3 length equals 15 residues. Trimming shortened V by 0 bases and J by 3 bases, and 13 bases separated the two germline ends. Germline lookup yields CDR1 SGHRS and CDR2 YFSETQ. The CDR3 nucleotides are TGCGCCAGCAGCTTGGGGATAGCGAGCCTCTACGAGCAGTACTTC. Translating it yields CASSLGIASLYEQYF.

J is TRBJ2-1 and V is TRBV13, with D uncertain. This CDR3 is 14 amino acids long. V was cut by 4 bases and J by 5 bases, with 12 bases left in between. Per germline, CDR1 PRHDT and CDR2 FYEKMQ (reference sequence). In nucleotides, the CDR3 is TGTGCCAGCAGCTCATATTACAGCAACAATGAGCAGTTCTTC. Protein: CASSSYYSNNEQFF.

The rearrangement links TRBV28 to TRBJ2-2; 8 bases are shared with TRBD2. The CDR3 extends over 15 amino acids. From germline, CDR1 is MDHEN and CDR2 SYDVKM. The trim removed 8 bases at V and 7 bases at J, leaving 12 bases unmatched. CDR3 sequence reads: CASESPGLVSGELFF. The CDR3 nucleotides are TGTGCCAGCGAATCACCGGGACTAGTGAGCGGGGAGCTGTTTTTT.

The genes are TRBV25-1 and TRBJ2-3; the match to TRBD1 covers 8 bases. In germline, CDR1 is MGHDK, CDR2 SYGVNS. CDR3 length equals 16 residues. Trimming took 4 bases from V and 2 from J; bases not matched to a gene: 8. CDR3 DNA sequence: TGTGCCAGCAGTGCGGACAGGGAGAGGGCCACAGATACGCAGTATTTT. This sequence encodes CASSADRERATDTQYF.

This chain joins TRBV2 and TRBJ1-5, with D perhaps matching TRBD1 (5 bases). Between the trimmed V and J ends, which lost 1 base and 5 bases, there was a span of 9 bases. The CDR3 runs to 14 residues. Germline V lookup: CDR1 SNHLY, CDR2 FYNNEI. As DNA, the CDR3 is TGTGCCAGCAGTGAAGGACAGAATCATCAGCCCCAGCATTTT. Protein product: CASSEGQNHQPQHF.

A note on this clone: The junction does not match germline at one end; this may be a read error. This sequence joins TRBV7-9 and TRBJ1-5; D is unresolved. The length of the CDR3 is 12 residues. Germline lookup yields CDR1 SEHNR and CDR2 FQNEAQ (reference sequence). The CDR3 protein is CASSFSDQPQHF. CDR3 coding DNA: TGTGCCAGCAGCTTTAGCGATCAGCCCCAGCATTTT.

This clone was detected only a few times. The V call is TRBV10-1, the J call TRBJ2-3, with TRBD2 matching 7 bases. The J segment lost 2 bases and the V segment lost 10 bases, leaving 9 bases of the junction unmatched. The CDR3 runs 14 residues. The germline CDR1 and CDR2 sequences are WNHNN and SYGVQD (reference sequence). CDR3 DNA: TGCGCCATCTTGGGGGGGAGGGCCACAGATACGCAGTATTTT. This sequence encodes CAILGGRATDTQYF.

This chain uses TRBV5-1 with TRBJ1-1; D possibly corresponds to TRBD1 (6 bases). V was shortened by 0 bases and J by 3 bases, with 12 bases between the two germline ends. Germline V gives CDR1 SGHRS, CDR2 YFSETQ. The length of the CDR3 is 15 residues. CDR3 in DNA: TGCGCCAGCAGCTTGGATGGGGGCGTGGACACTGAAGCTTTCTTT. Translating gives CASSLDGGVDTEAFF.

The chain recombines TRBV14 with TRBJ1-2, with 10 bases identical to TRBD1. Germline values: CDR1 SGHDN, CDR2 FVKESK. V dropped 4 bases and J dropped 7; count of bases not matched to a gene: 3. CDR3 size: 13 residues. CDR3 nucleotides: TGTGCCAGCAGCCGTGACAGGGGGCTTGGCTACACCTTC. It encodes CASSRDRGLGYTF.

This chain joins TRBV7-8 and TRBJ1-6; 9 bases align to TRBD1. Germline loops: CDR1 SGHVS, CDR2 FQNEAQ. V trimming: 0 bases; J trimming: 4 bases; junction bases outside the gene matches: 1. The CDR3 is 16 amino acids. The CDR3 sequence: CASSLAGQGYNSPLHF. Here the CDR3 DNA reads TGTGCCAGCAGCTTAGCGGGACAGGGTTATAATTCACCCCTCCACTTT.

This chain joins TRBV5-6 and TRBJ1-1; D ambiguous. The CDR3 sequence is 13 residues long. V was clipped by 5 bases and J by 1 base, with 9 bases between them. Germline V gene lookup returns CDR1 SGHDT and CDR2 YYEEEE. This chain's CDR3 is CASSGRQNTEAFF. The CDR3, as DNA: TGTGCCAGCAGTGGCAGGCAGAACACTGAAGCTTTCTTT.

The chain uses TRBV3-1 (or the pseudogene TRBV3-2) and TRBJ1-3; unclear D gene. The CDR3 is 13 residues long. V was pared by 6 bases and J by 5 bases, with 11 bases between. CDR1 and CDR2 from the germline V gene are LGHDT and YNNKEL (reference sequence). The CDR3 DNA follows: TGTGCCAGCAGTCTCGGTCCGAGAAACACCATATATTTT. Its translation is CASSLGPRNTIYF.

The J gene is TRBJ2-1, the V gene TRBV2; TRBD2 aligns across 9 bases. The germline V gene has CDR1 SNHLY and CDR2 FYNNEI. This CDR3 spans 15 amino acids. Trimming took 5 bases from V and 7 from J; bases not matched to a gene: 9. CDR3 sequence reads: CASSKEAGGPNEQFF. The DNA for the CDR3 is TGTGCCAGCAGTAAAGAGGCGGGGGGGCCGAATGAGCAGTTCTTC.

The chain employs TRBV2 and TRBJ2-7; 9 bases line up with TRBD2. Germline assignment: CDR1 SNHLY and CDR2 FYNNEI. The V gene end was trimmed by 6 bases and the J gene end by 7 bases; junction bases not matched to a gene: 10. The CDR3 totals 14 residues. The CDR3 spells CASRERGAIREQYF. The CDR3 coding sequence is TGTGCCAGCAGGGAGCGGGGGGCCATACGAGAGCAGTACTTC.

A word on this clone: At one end, the junction sequence differs from germline, possibly due to a read error. Other DNA sequences of this sample code for an identical CDR3. The chain recombines TRBV5-1 with TRBJ2-1; 9 nucleotides align to TRBD2. This CDR3 has 18 amino acids. The germline CDR1 and CDR2 sequences are SGHRS and YFSETQ. The CDR3 is CASTGLASGALVYNEQFF. The CDR3 nucleotides read TGCGCGAGCACGGGCCTGGCTAGCGGGGCCCTCGTCTACAATGAGCAGTTCTTC. Variable domain in full (rest from reference TRBV5-1 and TRBJ2-1): KAGVTQTPRYLIKTRGQQVTLSCSPISGHRSVSWYQQTPGQGLQFLFEYFSETQRNKGNFPGRFSGRQFSNSRSEMNVSTLELGDSALYLCASTGLASGALVYNEQFFGPGTRLTVL.

The chain employs TRBV13 and TRBJ2-4; the match to TRBD1 covers 11 bases. This CDR3 has 16 residues. Per germline, CDR1 PRHDT and CDR2 FYEKMQ (reference sequence). The trim removed 5 bases at V and 1 base at J, leaving 4 bases unmatched. The CDR3: CASSLGQGGAKNIQYF. The CDR3 DNA is TGTGCCAGCAGCCTGGGACAGGGGGGTGCCAAAAACATTCAGTACTTC.

The gene calls are TRBV6-5 and TRBJ2-5; D gene unclear. This CDR3 comprises 13 residues. Trimming left V 6 bases short and J 1 base short, with 9 bases between. Germline CDR1 and CDR2: MNHEY and SVGAGI. The CDR3 DNA is TGTGCCAGCAGCGGGTTACCCCAAGAGACCCAGTACTTC. This codes for CASSGLPQETQYF.

The V call is TRBV14, the J call TRBJ1-4; TRBD1 matches 7 bases. There are 16 residues in the CDR3. The junction had 8 bases not matched to a gene; V was cut back by 4 bases and J by 3 bases. Germline CDR1 is SGHDN and CDR2 is FVKESK. CDR3 nucleotides: TGTGCCAGCAGCCGCGCCGACAGGGTAGCTAATGAAAAACTGTTTTTT. It specifies CASSRADRVANEKLFF.

The V and J genes are TRBV6-1 and TRBJ2-2; 8 bases are shared with TRBD1. Looked up from germline, CDR1 is MNHNS and CDR2 is SASEGT. This CDR3 has 17 residues. The junction had 7 bases not matched to a gene; V was cut back by 4 bases and J by 0 bases. The DNA of the CDR3 is TGTGCCAGCAGTGCGGACAGGGTCCTCTCGAACACCGGGGAGCTGTTTTTT. It encodes CASSADRVLSNTGELFF.

A single count supports this clone. The genes are TRBV5-1 and TRBJ2-3; a possible D gene is TRBD2 (6 bases). Trimming left V 1 base short and J 0 bases short, with 9 bases between. The germline CDR1 and CDR2 sequences are SGHRS and YFSETQ. CDR3 length: 15 amino acids. The CDR3 loop reads CASSLRGSSTDTQYF. The CDR3 coding sequence is TGCGCCAGCAGCTTGCGGGGGTCTAGCACAGATACGCAGTATTTT.

The chain has TRBV11-3 and TRBJ2-3, with a possible D match to TRBD2 (5 bases). Trimming removed 1 base from V and 8 bases from J, with 10 bases in between. Germline V CDR1 and CDR2: SGHNT, YENEEA. The CDR3 contains 13 residues. The CDR3 protein is CASSLGRAGTQYF. The CDR3 DNA reads as TGTGCCAGCAGCTTAGGCCGTGCGGGTACGCAGTATTTT. Based on the CDR3 plus reference TRBV11-3 and TRBJ2-3, the full variable domain is EAGVVQSPRYKIIEKKQPVAFWCNPISGHNTLYWYLQNLGQGPELLIRYENEEAVDDSQLPKDRFSAERLKGVDSTLKIQPAELGDSAVYLCASSLGRAGTQYFGPGTRLTVL.

This clone was seen only once. The CDR3: CASSTGQGGSVAFF. For the CDR3, the DNA is TGTGCCAGTAGTACCGGACAGGGTGGTTCTGTAGCTTTCTTT. V gene TRBV19 combines with J gene TRBJ1-1; 8 positions match TRBD1. Per the germline V gene, CDR1 is LNHDA and CDR2 is SQIVND (reference sequence). V lost 4 bases and J lost 10; bases outside the gene matches: 11. This CDR3 spans 14 amino acids.

The genes are TRBV29-1 and TRBJ1-2; D may be TRBD1 (6 bases). This CDR3 spans 13 amino acids. Germline-derived CDR1 and CDR2 are SQVTM and ANQGSEA. The V and J ends lost 3 bases and 8 bases respectively, with 16 bases between them. The CDR3 DNA is TGCAGCGTTGATCTGGGGGCTCCTAACGGCTACACCTTC. This encodes CSVDLGAPNGYTF.

This rearrangement joins TRBV5-1 to TRBJ2-5; 8 nucleotides match TRBD1. With 1 base clipped from V and 4 bases from J, the junction kept 3 bases outside the gene matches. Germline CDR1 and CDR2: SGHRS and YFSETQ. This CDR3 has 14 residues. The CDR3 sequence is CASSLQGAGETQYF. The CDR3 DNA reads TGCGCCAGCAGCTTGCAGGGGGCGGGAGAGACCCAGTACTTC.

V usage is TRBV13 and J usage is TRBJ1-4, with 9 bases matching TRBD1. Germline values: CDR1 PRHDT, CDR2 FYEKMQ (reference sequence). With V trimmed by 3 bases and J by 8 bases, 4 bases remained unmatched. CDR3 length: 14 amino acids. Here the CDR3 reads CASSLDRGGEKLFF. The CDR3 nucleotides are TGTGCCAGCAGCTTGGACAGGGGTGGCGAAAAACTGTTTTTT. Full variable domain (missing parts from reference TRBV13 and TRBJ1-4): AAGVIQSPRHLIKEKRETATLKCYPIPRHDTVYWYQQGPGQDPQFLISFYEKMQSDKGSIPDRFSAQQFSDYHSELNMSSLELGDSALYFCASSLDRGGEKLFFGSGTQLSVL.